This T cell receptor (beta chain) derives from a study of blood T cell repertoires in COVID-19. Looked up from germline, CDR1 is GTSNPN and CDR2 is SVGIG (reference sequence). Trimming left V 0 bases short and J 4 bases short, with 8 bases between. The CDR3 contains 13 residues. The table came from immunoSEQ multiplex PCR; TCRdb's copy has only in-frame clones and leaves some out. The sample consists of some 350,000 clones, over 75% of them appearing once. Recovered participants had two consecutive negative NP/OP PCR tests, healthcare professional clearance, or symptom resolution. V gene TRBV30 combines with J gene TRBJ2-3; D is unclear. The specimen sequenced was PBMCs or T cells enriched from blood (not recorded which). The receptor's source is a woman in her 30s who had recovered from COVID-19. CDR3 DNA sequence: TGTGCCTGGAGTGTCCTGGCCGCAGATACGCAGTATTTT. This translates into CAWSVLAADTQYF.